These 30 T cell receptor beta chains originate from one sample sequenced in a study of cytomegalovirus exposure and HLA in healthy donors. Profiled with immunoSEQ multiplex PCR; TCRdb holds only in-frame clones, not every one. The sample includes over 75,000 clones, approximately 91% of them seen just once. The sequencing sample was made of PBMCs. All receptors come from a man younger than 45 in good health and CMV-seronegative.

The CDR3 bases are TGTGCCAGCAGTGGGGCAGGGTCCTACTACACAGATACGCAGTATTTT. It yields the protein CASSGAGSYYTDTQYF. The chain is built from TRBV6-1 and TRBJ2-3; D possibly corresponds to TRBD1 (5 bases). With 4 bases removed from V and 2 bases from J, the gap between germline ends came to 16 bases. The CDR3 has 16 amino acids. The germline V gene encodes CDR1 MNHNS and CDR2 SASEGT.

The rearrangement uses TRBV6-4 and TRBJ2-3, with TRBD1 matching over 8 bases. Per germline, CDR1 MRHNA and CDR2 SNTAGT. This CDR3 has 15 residues. The V gene end was trimmed by 3 bases and the J gene end by 6 bases; junction bases not matched to a gene: 8. CDR3: CASSEMQGARDTQYF. The CDR3 nucleotides are TGTGCCAGCAGTGAAATGCAGGGGGCAAGGGATACGCAGTATTTT.

This chain joins TRBV14 and TRBJ2-5, with 11 nucleotides matching TRBD2. Trimming at V came to 3 bases and at J to 4 bases, leaving 4 bases not matched to a gene. In germline, CDR1 is SGHDN, CDR2 FVKESK. This CDR3 is 15 amino acids long. CDR3 region: CASSQASGRLETQYF. The CDR3 coding sequence is TGTGCCAGCAGCCAGGCTAGCGGGAGGTTAGAGACCCAGTACTTC.

The rearrangement joins TRBV9 to TRBJ2-3; 14 bases are a match to TRBD2. The CDR3 extends over 21 amino acids. From germline, CDR1 is SGDLS and CDR2 YYNGEE. V shed 3 bases and J 1 base; nucleotides not matched to a gene: 16. CDR3 amino acids: CASSGENPGLAGARGTDTQYF. CDR3 coding DNA: TGTGCCAGCAGCGGGGAGAATCCGGGACTAGCGGGGGCCCGCGGCACAGATACGCAGTATTTT.

The chain uses TRBV28 and TRBJ2-7; tentative D call: TRBD1 (5 bases). Trimming took off 7 bases at V and 0 bases at J, with 10 bases between the two ends. Looked up from germline, CDR1 is MDHEN and CDR2 is SYDVKM. The CDR3 consists of 13 residues. The CDR3 nucleotides read TGTGCCAGCATCACAGGTAGCTCCTACGAGCAGTACTTC. This codes for CASITGSSYEQYF. Full variable domain (rest looked up from reference TRBV28 and TRBJ2-7): DVKVTQSSRYLVKRTGEKVFLECVQDMDHENMFWYRQDPGLGLRLIYFSYDVKMKEKGDIPEGYSVSREKKERFSLILESASTNQTSMYLCASITGSSYEQYFGPGTRLTVT.

The chain uses TRBV6-5 and TRBJ1-5; a possible D gene is TRBD1 (6 bases). This CDR3 has 14 amino acids. Germline CDR1 and CDR2: MNHEY and SVGAGI. V was trimmed by 7 bases and J by 5 bases, leaving 15 bases between them. CDR3 sequence (DNA): TGTGCCAGCATAAGCGAGGGGGAGTATCAGCCCCAGCATTTT. Its translation is CASISEGEYQPQHF.

The chain has TRBV23-1 and TRBJ2-4; D remains ambiguous. TRBV23-1 qualifies as an ORF whose function is uncertain. The CDR3 loop spans 16 amino acids. The V gene lost 5 bases and the J gene lost 3 bases, with 17 bases spanning the gap. The CDR3 DNA follows: TGCGCCAGCAGTAGGTGGCACCTTCGGGTCAAAAACATTCAGTACTTC. Protein sequence: CASSRWHLRVKNIQYF.

The gene calls are TRBV5-1 and TRBJ1-4; D is possibly TRBD1 (6 bases). Per the germline V gene, CDR1 is SGHRS and CDR2 is YFSETQ. V shed 5 bases and J shed 15 bases, with 23 bases lying between them. The CDR3 is made up of 14 amino acids. CDR3 residues: CASSQQGLDSTLFF. The CDR3 DNA follows: TGCGCCAGCAGTCAACAGGGCCTGGATTCGACGTTGTTTTTT.

The chain couples TRBV28 to TRBJ1-6; 7 bases are a match to TRBD1. The CDR3 totals 16 residues. The V and J ends lost 6 bases and 4 bases, in that order; junction bases with no gene match: 9. CDR1 MDHEN and CDR2 SYDVKM come from the germline V gene. The CDR3 spells CASRPPGQPYNSPLHF. The CDR3 DNA sequence: TGTGCCAGCAGGCCGCCGGGACAGCCTTATAATTCACCCCTCCACTTT.

This chain joins TRBV9 and TRBJ1-4; the D gene is possibly TRBD1 (6 bases). V dropped 3 bases and J dropped 5 bases, with 11 bases sitting between them. From germline, CDR1 is SGDLS and CDR2 YYNGEE. The CDR3 sequence is 14 residues long. CDR3 nucleotides: TGTGCCAGCAGCGGGACAGCCTTGAATGAAAAACTGTTTTTT. Its protein is CASSGTALNEKLFF.

V usage is TRBV5-1 and J usage is TRBJ1-3; the D gene is possibly TRBD1 (6 bases). Germline V lookup: CDR1 SGHRS, CDR2 YFSETQ. V was shortened by 5 bases and J by 4 bases, with 10 bases between the two germline ends. The CDR3 length is 13 residues. The CDR3 nucleotides are TGCGCCAGCAGGCTAGGGGGAGGAAACACCATATATTTT. Residues: CASRLGGGNTIYF.

The genes are TRBV4-1 and TRBJ2-7; 8 bases agree with TRBD1. V gave up 5 bases and J gave up 4 bases; unmatched junction bases: 7. CDR1 is MGHRA and CDR2 is YSYEKL in the germline V gene. CDR3 size: 14 residues. CDR3 residues: CASSATGTGYEQYF. The DNA of the CDR3 is TGCGCCAGCAGCGCAACCGGGACAGGTTACGAGCAGTACTTC.

The chain is built from TRBV5-4 and TRBJ2-7, with 8 bases aligning to TRBD1. After removal of 3 bases from V and 3 bases from J, the junction contained 5 bases not matched to a gene. This CDR3 comprises 14 residues. Germline CDR1 reads SGHNT; CDR2 reads YYREEE (reference sequence). CDR3 sequence: CASSWTGRGYEQYF. CDR3 DNA sequence: TGTGCCAGCAGCTGGACAGGGCGAGGCTACGAGCAGTACTTC.

In its sample, this clone was seen a few times. The rearrangement joins TRBV10-2 to TRBJ2-1; D is uncertain. V lost 3 bases, J lost 3 bases, and 9 bases lay in between. This CDR3 has 14 amino acids. CDR1 is WSHSY and CDR2 is SAAADI in the germline V gene. CDR3 DNA sequence: TGCGCCAGCAGTGACTTAGTGTTCTACAATGAGCAGTTCTTC. The encoded protein is CASSDLVFYNEQFF.

The chain is built from TRBV5-6 and TRBJ2-7; 10 bases are shared with TRBD1. Germline V lookup: CDR1 SGHDT, CDR2 YYEEEE. The CDR3 has 14 residues. Trimming cost V 5 bases and J 2 bases; bases outside gene matches: 4. The CDR3 protein is CASRLTGGPYEQYF. In DNA form, the CDR3 reads TGTGCCAGCAGGTTGACAGGGGGCCCCTACGAGCAGTACTTC. The full variable domain, rest sourced from reference TRBV5-6 and TRBJ2-7, is DAGVTQSPTHLIKTRGQQVTLRCSPKSGHDTVSWYQQALGQGPQFIFQYYEEEERQRGNFPDRFSGHQFPNYSSELNVNALLLGDSALYLCASRLTGGPYEQYFGPGTRLTVT.

This clone occurred once. The chain has TRBV28 and TRBJ2-7; 8 bases map to TRBD1. V was clipped by 4 bases and J by 2 bases; unmatched bases: 7. Germline CDR1 and CDR2: MDHEN and SYDVKM. This CDR3 has 15 residues. CDR3 sequence reads: CASSSIRDRTYEQYF. DNA of the CDR3: TGTGCCAGCAGTTCGATCCGGGACAGGACCTACGAGCAGTACTTC.

The chain employs TRBV5-1 and TRBJ2-5; no reliable D call. This CDR3 is 11 amino acids long. Looked up from germline, CDR1 is SGHRS and CDR2 is YFSETQ. V lost 4 bases and J lost 3, with 4 bases in between. CDR3 in amino acids: CASSREETQYF. CDR3 nucleotide sequence: TGCGCCAGCAGCCGGGAAGAGACCCAGTACTTC.

This chain links TRBV5-1 with TRBJ2-3, with TRBD2 identical over 10 bases. V lost 4 bases and J lost 6; bases outside the gene matches: 2. This CDR3 is built from 13 residues. The germline CDR1 and CDR2 sequences are SGHRS and YFSETQ. The CDR3 DNA reads TGCGCCAGCAGCGAGGGACTAGCGGATACGCAGTATTTT. It is translated as CASSEGLADTQYF. The full variable domain, with the rest looked up from reference TRBV5-1 and TRBJ2-3, is KAGVTQTPRYLIKTRGQQVTLSCSPISGHRSVSWYQQTPGQGLQFLFEYFSETQRNKGNFPGRFSGRQFSNSRSEMNVSTLELGDSALYLCASSEGLADTQYFGPGTRLTVL.

The gene calls are TRBV5-1 and TRBJ1-5; 7 bases match TRBD1. CDR1 is SGHRS, CDR2 YFSETQ, per germline. The CDR3 spans 14 residues. Trimming cost V 2 bases and J 4 bases; bases outside gene matches: 3. The CDR3 spells CASSFGDRNQPQHF. In DNA form, the CDR3 reads TGCGCCAGCAGCTTTGGGGACAGAAATCAGCCCCAGCATTTT.

This chain links TRBV5-1 with TRBJ1-1; D possibly corresponds to TRBD1 (5 bases). V gave up 3 bases and J gave up 4 bases, with 16 bases separating them. The CDR3 is 15 residues long. Germline V gene sequence: CDR1 SGHRS, CDR2 YFSETQ. CDR3 bases: TGCGCCAGCAGCTGGGGAACTCAGCAGGGCACTGAAGCTTTCTTT. This sequence encodes CASSWGTQQGTEAFF. Full variable domain (rest looked up from reference TRBV5-1 and TRBJ1-1): KAGVTQTPRYLIKTRGQQVTLSCSPISGHRSVSWYQQTPGQGLQFLFEYFSETQRNKGNFPGRFSGRQFSNSRSEMNVSTLELGDSALYLCASSWGTQQGTEAFFGQGTRLTVV.

The V call is TRBV11-3, the J call TRBJ2-7, with 8 bases that match TRBD1. Unmatched junction bases numbered 4, after V lost 0 bases and J lost 3 bases. CDR3 size: 15 residues. Per the germline V gene, CDR1 is SGHNT and CDR2 is YENEEA. For the CDR3, the DNA is TGTGCCAGCAGCTTAGAATCCGGGACAGGCTACGAGCAGTACTTC. Its translation: CASSLESGTGYEQYF.

The genes are TRBV2 and TRBJ1-5, with 7 bases matching TRBD1. In germline, CDR1 is SNHLY, CDR2 FYNNEI. After removal of 4 bases from V and 5 bases from J, the junction contained 5 bases not matched to a gene. The CDR3 runs 14 residues. The CDR3 sequence: CASSVRGRDQPQHF. DNA for the CDR3: TGTGCCAGCAGTGTGAGGGGGCGGGATCAGCCCCAGCATTTT. The full variable domain, its missing parts supplied by reference TRBV2 and TRBJ1-5, is EPEVTQTPSHQVTQMGQEVILRCVPISNHLYFYWYRQILGQKVEFLVSFYNNEISEKSEIFDDQFSVERPDGSNFTLKIRSTKLEDSAMYFCASSVRGRDQPQHFGDGTRLSIL.

This chain links TRBV27 with TRBJ2-7, with unresolved D. Germline CDR1 is MNHEY and CDR2 is SMNVEV (reference sequence). Deletions cut 1 base from V and 0 bases from J, with 10 bases between. The CDR3 consists of 15 residues. CDR3 coding DNA: TGTGCCAGCAGTTTATACGCCGACATCTCCTACGAGCAGTACTTC. Protein: CASSLYADISYEQYF.

This clone was seen only once. V gene TRBV19 combines with J gene TRBJ2-1; D possibly corresponds to TRBD2 (6 bases). The length of the CDR3 is 15 residues. V shed 3 bases and J shed 0 bases, with 9 bases lying between them. CDR1 LNHDA and CDR2 SQIVND come from the germline V gene (reference sequence). CDR3 loop: CASSMIAVSYNEQFF. The CDR3 nucleotides are TGTGCCAGTAGTATGATAGCGGTCTCCTACAATGAGCAGTTCTTC.

This rearrangement joins TRBV28 to TRBJ2-7; 8 bases map to TRBD2. Trimming removed 6 bases from V and 1 base from J; junction bases left unmatched: 14. Germline CDR1 and CDR2: MDHEN and SYDVKM. This CDR3 contains 17 residues. The CDR3 DNA sequence: TGTGCCAGCAGCCCAACCTCGCCGGGGGGGTCTTCCTACGAGCAGTACTTC. It specifies CASSPTSPGGSSYEQYF.

V is TRBV18 and J is TRBJ1-3; D uncertain. The V and J ends lost 6 bases and 0 bases respectively, with 15 bases between them. Germline values: CDR1 KGHSH, CDR2 LQKENI. The CDR3 is 16 amino acids. CDR3 region: CASSLQSGDSGNTIYF. The CDR3 DNA sequence: TGTGCCAGCTCCCTCCAGAGCGGGGACTCTGGAAACACCATATATTTT. Variable domain in full (rest from reference TRBV18 and TRBJ1-3): NAGVMQNPRHLVRRRGQEARLRCSPMKGHSHVYWYRQLPEEGLKFMVYLQKENIIDESGMPKERFSAEFPKEGPSILRIQQVVRGDSAAYFCASSLQSGDSGNTIYFGEGSWLTVV.

V gene TRBV9 combines with J gene TRBJ2-2, with 10 bases fitting TRBD1. CDR3 length: 16 residues. Germline trimming cut 0 bases from V and 3 bases from J; bases unmatched to any gene: 2. CDR1 is SGDLS, CDR2 YYNGEE, per germline. CDR3: CASSVVGTGDTGELFF. The CDR3 coding sequence is TGTGCCAGCAGCGTAGTGGGGACAGGGGACACCGGGGAGCTGTTTTTT. The full variable domain, its missing parts supplied by reference TRBV9 and TRBJ2-2, is DSGVTQTPKHLITATGQRVTLRCSPRSGDLSVYWYQQSLDQGLQFLIQYYNGEERAKGNILERFSAQQFPDLHSELNLSSLELGDSALYFCASSVVGTGDTGELFFGEGSRLTVL.

The table lists this clone with a count of one. The chain is built from TRBV7-9 and TRBJ2-2; D is ambiguous. The V and J ends lost 1 base and 9 bases respectively, with 15 bases between them. This CDR3 contains 15 residues. Germline CDR1 reads SEHNR; CDR2 reads FQNEAQ (reference sequence). The CDR3 sequence: CASSLGQAEKRELFF. The DNA for the CDR3 is TGTGCCAGCAGCTTAGGCCAGGCCGAAAAGAGGGAGCTGTTTTTT.

The chain carries TRBV6-6 and TRBJ1-1; 8 nucleotides align to TRBD1. CDR1 MNHNY and CDR2 SVGAGI come from the germline V gene (reference sequence). The V segment lost 2 bases and the J segment 7 bases; nucleotides outside the gene matches: 6. The CDR3 covers 14 residues. The CDR3 reads CASSYAPGTGEAFF. Here the CDR3 DNA reads TGTGCCAGCAGTTACGCCCCGGGGACAGGTGAAGCTTTCTTT.

The DNA for the CDR3 is TGTGCCAACCATCGGGCCGGAGGGCCAGATAATGAGCAGTTCTTC. Its translation: CANHRAGGPDNEQFF. The genes are TRBV5-4 and TRBJ2-1; possibly TRBD2 for D (6 bases). The CDR3 is 15 residues long. Germline assignment: CDR1 SGHNT and CDR2 YYREEE (reference sequence). Trimming cost V 9 bases and J 7 bases, with 23 bases left between them.